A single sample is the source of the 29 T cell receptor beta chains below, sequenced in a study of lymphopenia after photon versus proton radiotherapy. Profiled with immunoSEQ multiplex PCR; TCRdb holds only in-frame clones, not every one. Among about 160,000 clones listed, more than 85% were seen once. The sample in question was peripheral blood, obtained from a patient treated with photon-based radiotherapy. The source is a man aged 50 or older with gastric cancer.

The CDR3, as DNA: TGTGCCAGCAGCTTAGGACAGGGGAACTATGGCTACACCTTC. It specifies CASSLGQGNYGYTF. The chain links TRBV7-9 to TRBJ1-2; 8 bases line up with TRBD1. CDR3 length: 14 amino acids. Germline values: CDR1 SEHNR, CDR2 FQNEAQ (reference sequence). V was clipped by 1 base and J by 2 bases; unmatched bases: 0.

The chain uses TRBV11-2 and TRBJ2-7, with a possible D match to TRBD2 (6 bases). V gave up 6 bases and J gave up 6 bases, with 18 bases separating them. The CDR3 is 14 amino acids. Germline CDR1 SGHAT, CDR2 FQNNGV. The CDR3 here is CASSVPARGLEQYF. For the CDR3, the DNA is TGTGCCAGCAGTGTACCCGCGAGGGGACTCGAGCAGTACTTC.

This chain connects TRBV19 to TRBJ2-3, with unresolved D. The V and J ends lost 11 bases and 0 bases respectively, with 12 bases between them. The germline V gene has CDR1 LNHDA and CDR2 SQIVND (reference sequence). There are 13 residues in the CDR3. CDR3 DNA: TGTGCCTCAGCTGCGGCTAGCACAGATACGCAGTATTTT. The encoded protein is CASAAASTDTQYF.

As DNA, the CDR3 is TGTGCCAGCAGTTACCTAGCTGGGGCCGGGGAGCTGTTTTTT. It is translated as CASSYLAGAGELFF. The chain is built from TRBV6-5 and TRBJ2-2, with D maybe TRBD2 (5 bases). The CDR3 has 14 residues. In germline, CDR1 is MNHEY, CDR2 SVGAGI. Trimming took 2 bases from V and 6 from J, leaving 10 bases between them.

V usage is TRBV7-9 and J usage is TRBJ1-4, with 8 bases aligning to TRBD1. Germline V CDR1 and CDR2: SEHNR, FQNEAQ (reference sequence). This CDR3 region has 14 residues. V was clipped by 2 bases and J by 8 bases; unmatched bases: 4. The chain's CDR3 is CASSLPGGAEKLFF. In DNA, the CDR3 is TGTGCCAGCAGCTTACCAGGGGGCGCGGAAAAACTGTTTTTT.

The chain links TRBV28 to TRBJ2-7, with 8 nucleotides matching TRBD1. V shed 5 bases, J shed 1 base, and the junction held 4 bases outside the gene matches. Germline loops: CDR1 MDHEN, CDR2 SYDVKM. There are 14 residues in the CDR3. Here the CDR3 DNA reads TGTGCCAGCAGTCGGACAGGGATTTCCTACGAGCAGTACTTC. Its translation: CASSRTGISYEQYF.

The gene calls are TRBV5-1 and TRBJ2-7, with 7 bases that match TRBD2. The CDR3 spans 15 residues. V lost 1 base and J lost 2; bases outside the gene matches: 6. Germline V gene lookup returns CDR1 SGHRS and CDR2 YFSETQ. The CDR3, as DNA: TGCGCCAGCAGCTTGTCGGCGGGAGCGACCTACGAGCAGTACTTC. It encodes CASSLSAGATYEQYF.

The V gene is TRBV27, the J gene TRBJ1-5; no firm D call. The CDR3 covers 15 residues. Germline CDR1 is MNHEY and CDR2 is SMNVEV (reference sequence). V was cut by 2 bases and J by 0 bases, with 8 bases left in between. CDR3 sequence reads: CASSLGVYSNQPQHF. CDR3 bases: TGTGCCAGCAGTTTAGGGGTCTATAGCAATCAGCCCCAGCATTTT.

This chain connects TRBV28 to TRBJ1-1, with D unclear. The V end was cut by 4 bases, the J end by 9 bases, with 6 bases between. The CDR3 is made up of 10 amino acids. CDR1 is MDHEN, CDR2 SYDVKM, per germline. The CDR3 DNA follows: TGTGCCAGCAGTTCGCTTCAAGCTTTCTTT. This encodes CASSSLQAFF.

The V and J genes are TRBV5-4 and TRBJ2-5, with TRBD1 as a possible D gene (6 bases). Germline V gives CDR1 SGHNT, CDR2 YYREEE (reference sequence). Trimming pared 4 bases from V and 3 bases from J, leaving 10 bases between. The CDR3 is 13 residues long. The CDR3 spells CASSRTAEETQYF. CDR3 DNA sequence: TGTGCCAGCAGCCGGACAGCCGAAGAGACCCAGTACTTC.

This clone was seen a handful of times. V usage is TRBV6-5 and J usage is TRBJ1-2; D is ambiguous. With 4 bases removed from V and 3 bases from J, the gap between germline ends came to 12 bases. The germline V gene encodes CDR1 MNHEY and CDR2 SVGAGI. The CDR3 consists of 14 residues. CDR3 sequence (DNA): TGTGCCAGCAGTTCGACTGACACGGACTATGGCTACACCTTC. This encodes CASSSTDTDYGYTF.

As DNA, the CDR3 is TGTGCCAGCAGCCCGCCGCAAGGAAACACCATATATTTT. This translates into CASSPPQGNTIYF. The rearrangement uses TRBV11-2 and TRBJ1-3; the D is unclear. The length of the CDR3 is 13 residues. Germline CDR1 reads SGHAT; CDR2 reads FQNNGV. The V and J ends lost 5 bases and 4 bases respectively, with 9 bases between them.

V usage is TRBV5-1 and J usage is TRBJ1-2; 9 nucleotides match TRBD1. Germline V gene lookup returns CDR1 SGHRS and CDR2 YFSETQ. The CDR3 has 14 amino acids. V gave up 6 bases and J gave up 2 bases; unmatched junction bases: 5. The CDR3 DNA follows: TGCGCCAGCAACCCCGGACAGGGGAACTATGGCTACACCTTC. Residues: CASNPGQGNYGYTF. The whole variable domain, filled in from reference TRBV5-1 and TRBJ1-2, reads KAGVTQTPRYLIKTRGQQVTLSCSPISGHRSVSWYQQTPGQGLQFLFEYFSETQRNKGNFPGRFSGRQFSNSRSEMNVSTLELGDSALYLCASNPGQGNYGYTFGSGTRLTVV.

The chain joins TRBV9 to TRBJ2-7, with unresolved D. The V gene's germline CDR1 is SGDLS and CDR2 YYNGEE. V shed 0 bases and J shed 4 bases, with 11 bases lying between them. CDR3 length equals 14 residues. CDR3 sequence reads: CASSVGLPSYEQYF. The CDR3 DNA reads TGTGCCAGCAGCGTAGGGCTCCCCTCATACGAGCAGTACTTC.

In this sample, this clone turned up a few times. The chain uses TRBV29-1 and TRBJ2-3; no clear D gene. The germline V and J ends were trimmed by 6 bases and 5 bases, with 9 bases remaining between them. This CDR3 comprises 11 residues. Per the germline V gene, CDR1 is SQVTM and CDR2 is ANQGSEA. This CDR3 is CSVLERDTQYF. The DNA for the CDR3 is TGCAGCGTCCTCGAGAGAGATACGCAGTATTTT.

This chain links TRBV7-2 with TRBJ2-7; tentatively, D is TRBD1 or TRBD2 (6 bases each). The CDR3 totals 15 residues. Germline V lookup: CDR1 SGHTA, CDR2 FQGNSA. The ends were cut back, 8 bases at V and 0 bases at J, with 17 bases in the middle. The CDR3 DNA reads TGTGCCAGCTCAGTGGGCGGGACACTCTCCTACGAGCAGTACTTC. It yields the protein CASSVGGTLSYEQYF. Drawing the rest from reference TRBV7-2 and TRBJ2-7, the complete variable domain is GAGVSQSPSNKVTEKGKDVELRCDPISGHTALYWYRQSLGQGLEFLIYFQGNSAPDKSGLPSDRFSAERTGGSVSTLTIQRTQQEDSAVYLCASSVGGTLSYEQYFGPGTRLTVT.

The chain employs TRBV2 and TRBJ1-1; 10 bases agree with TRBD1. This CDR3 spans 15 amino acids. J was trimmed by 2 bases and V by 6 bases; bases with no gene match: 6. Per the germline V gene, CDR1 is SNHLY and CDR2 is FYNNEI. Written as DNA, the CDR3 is TGTGCCAGCAGGCACCGGGACAGGGGAAACACTGAAGCTTTCTTT. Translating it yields CASRHRDRGNTEAFF.

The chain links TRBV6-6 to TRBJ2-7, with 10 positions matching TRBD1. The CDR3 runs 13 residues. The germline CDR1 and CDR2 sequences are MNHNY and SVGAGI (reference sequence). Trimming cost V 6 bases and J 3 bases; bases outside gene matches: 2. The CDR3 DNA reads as TGTGCCAGCAGACGGACAGGGGGCTACGAGCAGTACTTC. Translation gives CASRRTGGYEQYF.

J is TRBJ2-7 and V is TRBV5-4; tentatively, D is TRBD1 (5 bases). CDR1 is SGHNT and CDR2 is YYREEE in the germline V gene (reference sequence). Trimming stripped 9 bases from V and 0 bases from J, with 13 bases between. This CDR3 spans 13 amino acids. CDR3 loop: CATLHDSSYEQYF. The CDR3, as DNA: TGTGCCACTCTCCATGACAGCTCCTACGAGCAGTACTTC.

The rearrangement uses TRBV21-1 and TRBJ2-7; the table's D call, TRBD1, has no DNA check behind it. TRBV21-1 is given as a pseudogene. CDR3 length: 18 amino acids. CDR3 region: CASSQSPGDSPNSYEQYF. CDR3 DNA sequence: TGTGCCAGCAGTCAAAGCCCCGGGGACAGCCCAAACTCCTACGAGCAGTACTTC.

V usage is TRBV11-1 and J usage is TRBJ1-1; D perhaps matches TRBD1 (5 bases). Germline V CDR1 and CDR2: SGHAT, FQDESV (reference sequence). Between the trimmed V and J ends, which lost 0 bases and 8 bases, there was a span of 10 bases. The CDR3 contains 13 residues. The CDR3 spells CASSLAGAREAFF. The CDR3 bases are TGTGCCAGCAGCTTAGCAGGGGCTCGGGAAGCTTTCTTT.

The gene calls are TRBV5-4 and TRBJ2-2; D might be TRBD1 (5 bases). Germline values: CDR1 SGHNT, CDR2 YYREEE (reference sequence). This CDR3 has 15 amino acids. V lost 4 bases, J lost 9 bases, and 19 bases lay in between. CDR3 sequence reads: CASSGASTTRRELFF. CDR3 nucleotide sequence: TGTGCCAGCAGCGGGGCAAGCACTACGCGCAGGGAGCTGTTTTTT.

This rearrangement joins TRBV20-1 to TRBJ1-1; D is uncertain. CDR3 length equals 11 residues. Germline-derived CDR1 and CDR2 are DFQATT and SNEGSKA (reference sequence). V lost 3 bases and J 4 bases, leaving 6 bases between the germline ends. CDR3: CSARWGTEAFF. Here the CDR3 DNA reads TGCAGTGCTAGGTGGGGCACTGAAGCTTTCTTT.

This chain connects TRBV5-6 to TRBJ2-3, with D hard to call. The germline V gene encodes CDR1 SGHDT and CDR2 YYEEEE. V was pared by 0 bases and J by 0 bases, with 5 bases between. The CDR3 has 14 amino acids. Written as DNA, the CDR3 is TGTGCCAGCAGCTTGGATCAGAGCACAGATACGCAGTATTTT. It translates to CASSLDQSTDTQYF.

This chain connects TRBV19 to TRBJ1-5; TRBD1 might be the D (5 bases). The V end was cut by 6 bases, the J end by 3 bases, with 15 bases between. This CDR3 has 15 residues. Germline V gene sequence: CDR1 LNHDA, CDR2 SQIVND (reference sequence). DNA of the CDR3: TGTGCCAGTAGATACTTTTCCAGGGACAATCAGCCCCAGCATTTT. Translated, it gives CASRYFSRDNQPQHF.

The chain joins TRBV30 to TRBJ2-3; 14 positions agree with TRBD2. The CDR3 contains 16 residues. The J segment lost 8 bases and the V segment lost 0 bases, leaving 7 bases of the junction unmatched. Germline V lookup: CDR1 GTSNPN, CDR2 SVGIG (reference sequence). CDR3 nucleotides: TGTGCCTGGAGTGTATCCATCGGGACTAGCGGGAGTACGCAGTATTTT. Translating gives CAWSVSIGTSGSTQYF.

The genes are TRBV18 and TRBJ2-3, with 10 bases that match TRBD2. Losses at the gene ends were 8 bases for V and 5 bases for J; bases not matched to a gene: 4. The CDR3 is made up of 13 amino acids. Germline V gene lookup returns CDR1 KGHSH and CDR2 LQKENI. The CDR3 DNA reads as TGTGCCAGCCGACGACTAGCGGGAGATACGCAGTATTTT. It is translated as CASRRLAGDTQYF. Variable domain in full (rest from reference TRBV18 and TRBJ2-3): NAGVMQNPRHLVRRRGQEARLRCSPMKGHSHVYWYRQLPEEGLKFMVYLQKENIIDESGMPKERFSAEFPKEGPSILRIQQVVRGDSAAYFCASRRLAGDTQYFGPGTRLTVL.

The CDR3 protein is CASSLVTSGGEQFF. CDR3 nucleotide sequence: TGTGCCAGCAGCTTAGTCACGTCAGGGGGTGAGCAGTTCTTC. The V and J genes are TRBV7-2 and TRBJ2-1; 7 nucleotides match TRBD1. The CDR3 has 14 amino acids. Trimming cost V 1 base and J 9 bases; bases outside gene matches: 6. Germline CDR1 reads SGHTA; CDR2 reads FQGNSA.

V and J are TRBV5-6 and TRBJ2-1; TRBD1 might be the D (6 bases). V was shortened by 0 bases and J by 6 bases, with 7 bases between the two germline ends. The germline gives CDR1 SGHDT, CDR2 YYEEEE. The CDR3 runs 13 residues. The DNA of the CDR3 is TGTGCCAGCAGCTTGGGGACAGTCAATGAGCAGTTCTTC. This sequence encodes CASSLGTVNEQFF.